This entry lists 5 T cell receptor beta chains sequenced from one sample in a study of blood T cell repertoires in COVID-19 (TCRdb year 2020). The library was obtained by the immunoSEQ multiplex PCR assay. Here the immuneACCESS table is served through TCRdb, limited to in-frame sequences with V and J called. Missing clones are a known gap in these copies; in checked studies unresolved V genes cover under half, and the rest lacks a known reason. Counted in this sample were more than 100,000 clones; almost 90% of them appeared once. The ten largest clones represent 0.75% to 0.9% of the sample. The specimen sequenced was peripheral blood. The origin of the receptors is a woman in her forties or fifties with active or convalescent COVID-19.

The V gene is TRBV11-2, the J gene TRBJ2-2; a weak D match, TRBD2 (6 bases). The CDR3 runs 15 residues. The germline gives CDR1 SGHAT, CDR2 FQNNGV. The V end lost 11 bases, the J end lost 2 bases, and 18 bases lay between the germline ends. CDR3 region: CAFHGGPSNTGELFF. For the CDR3, the DNA is TGTGCCTTTCACGGGGGACCCTCCAACACCGGGGAGCTGTTTTTT.

This chain connects TRBV19 to TRBJ1-2; 8 nucleotides align to TRBD1. Germline CDR1 reads LNHDA; CDR2 reads SQIVND (reference sequence). The CDR3 extends over 16 amino acids. V was clipped by 3 bases and J by 2 bases; unmatched bases: 8. The CDR3 spells CASSIRQGKINYGYTF. The CDR3 DNA sequence: TGTGCCAGTAGTATCCGACAGGGGAAGATCAACTATGGCTACACCTTC.

This clone was seen a handful of times. The chain is built from TRBV7-3 and TRBJ1-2; possibly TRBD1 for D (5 bases). Trimming stripped 5 bases from V and 6 bases from J, with 16 bases between. The V gene's germline CDR1 is SGHTA and CDR2 FQGTGA. The CDR3 totals 14 residues. CDR3 residues: CASSPEAGGNGYTF. Here the CDR3 DNA reads TGTGCCAGCAGCCCCGAAGCCGGGGGAAATGGCTACACCTTC.

The chain links TRBV5-1 to TRBJ2-2, with 12 nucleotides matching TRBD2. With V trimmed by 4 bases and J by 9 bases, 4 bases remained unmatched. Germline V gene data show CDR1 as SGHRS and CDR2 as YFSETQ. This CDR3 spans 14 amino acids. In nucleotides, the CDR3 is TGCGCCAGCAGCCGACTAGCGGGAGACAGGGAGCTGTTTTTT. Its translation: CASSRLAGDRELFF.

The chain employs TRBV28 and TRBJ2-2, with TRBD2 matching 10 bases. The ends lost 7 bases at V and 7 bases at J; junction bases unmatched: 6. Germline assignment: CDR1 MDHEN and CDR2 SYDVKM. There are 14 residues in the CDR3. CDR3 in amino acids: CASTTSGTIGELFF. The CDR3 DNA follows: TGTGCCAGCACCACTAGCGGGACCATCGGGGAGCTGTTTTTT.